This T cell receptor (beta chain) was sequenced in a study of long-term antiretroviral therapy in people with HIV. All participants with HIV were treated in the United States. In the case of this clone: What it binds is unknown.

Researchers report immunoSEQ v3.0 was run at survey level. The assay was immunoSEQ multiplex PCR, and TCRdb's table has in-frame clones only and misses some. The sample lists approximately 13,000 clones; around 76% were seen once. The study's findings and limits: HIV repertoires spanned narrower CDR3 length ranges than controls. Absence of data on ART adherence, viral resistance or therapy changes was noted. Despite increasing after ART, diversity remained lower than that of transplant donor controls.

The sequencing here drew on unsorted PBMCs, taken 3.1 years after starting antiretroviral therapy. The clonotype originates from a man between 35 and 55 years old with HIV.

The chain's CDR3 is CASSLDRQQNIQYF. DNA of the CDR3: TGTGCCAGCAGCTTGGACAGGCAACAAAACATTCAGTACTTC. The V call is TRBV7-2, the J call TRBJ2-4; 7 nucleotides match TRBD1. The J segment lost 5 bases and the V segment lost 3 bases, leaving 4 bases of the junction unmatched. The CDR3 extends over 14 amino acids. Germline CDR1 SGHTA, CDR2 FQGNSA.